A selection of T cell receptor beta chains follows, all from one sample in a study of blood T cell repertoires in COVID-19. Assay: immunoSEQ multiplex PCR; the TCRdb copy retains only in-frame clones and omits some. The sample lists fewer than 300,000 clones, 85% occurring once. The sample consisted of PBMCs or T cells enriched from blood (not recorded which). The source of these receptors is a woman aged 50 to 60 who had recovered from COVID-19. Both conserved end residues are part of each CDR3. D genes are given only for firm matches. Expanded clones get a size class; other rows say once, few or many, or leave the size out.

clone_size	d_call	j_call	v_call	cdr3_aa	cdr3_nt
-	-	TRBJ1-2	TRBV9	CASSSSGIRGYTF	TGTGCCAGCAGCTCCTCGGGGATACGTGGCTACACCTTC
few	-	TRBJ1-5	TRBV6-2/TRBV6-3	CASTPSEGQPQHF	TGTGCCAGCACCCCCTCGGAGGGGCAGCCCCAGCATTTT
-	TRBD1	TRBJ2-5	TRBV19	CASSIQGADETQYF	TGTGCCAGTAGTATCCAGGGGGCGGATGAGACCCAGTACTTC
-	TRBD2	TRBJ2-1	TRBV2	CASSKTGTSGGGEQFF	TGTGCCAGCAGTAAGACCGGGACTAGCGGGGGTGGTGAGCAGTTCTTC
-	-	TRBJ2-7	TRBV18	CASSPLTRGVAEGYEQYF	TGTGCCAGCTCACCACTTACTAGGGGAGTAGCGGAGGGCTACGAGCAGTACTTC
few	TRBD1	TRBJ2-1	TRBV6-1	CASSEEDRGSNEQFF	TGTGCCAGCAGTGAAGAGGACAGGGGGAGCAATGAGCAGTTCTTC
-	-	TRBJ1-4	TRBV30	CAWSAYETGFREKLFF	TGTGCCTGGAGTGCCTACGAGACAGGTTTTCGTGAAAAACTGTTTTTT
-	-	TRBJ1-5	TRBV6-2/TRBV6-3	CASSYHRRAGEQPQHF	TGTGCCAGCAGTTACCACCGGCGGGCAGGGGAACAGCCCCAGCATTTT
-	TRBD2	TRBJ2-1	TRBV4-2	CASSQGTSGDDNEQFF	TGTGCCAGCAGCCAGGGGACTAGCGGGGACGACAATGAGCAGTTCTTC
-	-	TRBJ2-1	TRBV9	CASSVGTHGEQFF	TGTGCCAGCAGCGTAGGGACACATGGTGAGCAGTTCTTC
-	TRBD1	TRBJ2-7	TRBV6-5	CASSYSPGTGYYEQYF	TGTGCCAGCAGTTACTCTCCCGGGACAGGGTACTACGAGCAGTACTTC
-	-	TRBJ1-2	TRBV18	CASSPSRDTYGYTF	TGTGCCAGCTCACCTTCGAGGGACACCTATGGCTACACCTTC
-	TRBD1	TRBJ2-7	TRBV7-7	CASSLGQGGYEQYF	TGTGCCAGCAGCTTAGGACAGGGCGGCTACGAGCAGTACTTC
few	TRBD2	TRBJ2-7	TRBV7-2	CASRPTSGRASEQYF	TGTGCCAGCAGGCCTACTAGCGGGAGGGCCTCGGAGCAGTACTTC
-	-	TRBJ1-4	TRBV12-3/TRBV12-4	CASSLRGNEKLFF	TGTGCCAGCAGTTTGCGGGGAAATGAAAAACTGTTTTTT
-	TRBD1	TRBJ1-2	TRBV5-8	CASSLTGVNGYTF	TGTGCCAGCAGCCTAACAGGGGTCAATGGCTACACCTTC